This TCR beta chain was profiled in a study of radiation and T cells in renal cell carcinoma (dated by TCRdb to 2018 to 2021). For the study in its entirety: The samples were obtained from a clinical trial, where primary renal cell carcinomas were treated with 15 Gy stereotactic body radiation therapy and then removed by nephrectomy 4 weeks afterward. TCR beta sequencing covered fewer than 60 samples in total, comprising around 25 tumors and around 27 peripheral blood samples. A total of 4,016,671 unique CDR3 nucleotide sequences, encoding 2.5 million to 3 million unique CDR3 amino acid sequences, were found across all 50 or so samples.

TCR beta libraries were generated from genomic DNA with the immunoSEQ kit, following the manufacturer's recommendations. Library preparation used a first multiplex PCR with proprietary primers, then a second PCR adding unique barcodes, with bead cleanups after each round. A positive control reaction and a negative control reaction, both provided in the kit, were run with every batch of samples. The final libraries were assessed on an Agilent 4200 TapeStation D1000 ScreenTape, pooled by volume, and quantified by qPCR. Sequencing was performed on an Illumina NextSeq500 with a MidOutput 150-cycle cartridge, and 156 Read1 and 15 Index1 cycles were run with kit custom primers. The pooled library was loaded at around 0.93 pM with around 20% PhiX control spiked in. The authors' analysis ran thus. Vendor-processed data were analyzed in R, and a clonotype was defined as all T cells sharing the same CDR3 nucleotide sequence. For clone abundance analyses, frequencies were normalized to the 10,000 most abundant clones in each sample. Public T cell clones, averaging fewer than five per sample, were removed before analysis. An abundance difference of at least 32-fold between compartments was the criterion for calling clonotypes tumor-enriched or baseline blood-enriched. Clonotypes expanded or contracted between blood time points were identified with a beta-binomial differential abundance model. Tumor-blood repertoire similarity was measured with the Baroni-Urbani and Buser coefficient, and groups were compared using two-tailed Wilcoxon tests in R. TCRdb mirrors the immuneACCESS table, restricted to in-frame sequences. Some clones are absent from its copies; in checked studies, under half trace to an unresolved V gene, and the reason for the others is unknown. D and trimming were read from the DNA, whereas the V and J calls and clone size are those reported in that table. The sample includes tens of thousands of clones, with 70% to 80% observed a single time. Roughly 7.4% of the sample is taken by the ten largest.

Per the publication, the time point label means: blood 2 weeks post-SBRT. Explained via the paper, the treatment or condition label denotes: 15 Gy SBRT to primary tumor, nephrectomy 4 weeks later. To follow tumor-enriched clonotypes, peripheral blood was collected serially from radiation-treated patients at baseline and again at 2 weeks and 4 weeks after SBRT. All patients had renal cell carcinoma with clear cell pathology. The QIAamp DNA Blood Mini Kit (Qiagen) was used to prepare genomic DNA for TCR sequencing. The analyses included only samples that passed all quality control checks. Of note for this clone: Its antigen is currently not known. No base quality values were provided; no much bigger clone lies one nucleotide off.

CDR3 length: 15 amino acids, cysteine to phenylalanine. Left in the record is the CDR3 DNA by itself, 45 bases read in frame from the first base. V is clipped by 1 base and J by 0 bases, and the sequence between their germline boundaries is 4 bases long. The germline V gene yields SGHVS for CDR1 and FNYEAQ for CDR2. Broad study findings and their caveats: With a single-armed trial design, the study had no way to address how radiation dose or scheduling affects the TCR repertoire. Tracking of blood repertoire dynamics stopped at three to four weeks after treatment, with no follow-up past that point. In blood, the top tumor clonotypes increased from baseline to 2 weeks after radiation and then shrank by 4 weeks, which suggests a temporary expansion of tumor-resident clones. Because pretreatment tumor biopsies were not available, the study could not determine whether clonotypes were already present within the tumor at baseline.

Sample: blood, taken from a patient whose treatment included radiotherapy and nephrectomy. The TCR originated in a man in his sixties with renal cell carcinoma. Rearrangement joined TRBV7-6 to TRBJ1-6, with the D gene not clear enough to name. The nucleotide sequence reads TGTGCCAGCAGCTTAGGCAGCTCCTATAATTCACCCCTCCACTTT. Its protein is CASSLGSSYNSPLHF.